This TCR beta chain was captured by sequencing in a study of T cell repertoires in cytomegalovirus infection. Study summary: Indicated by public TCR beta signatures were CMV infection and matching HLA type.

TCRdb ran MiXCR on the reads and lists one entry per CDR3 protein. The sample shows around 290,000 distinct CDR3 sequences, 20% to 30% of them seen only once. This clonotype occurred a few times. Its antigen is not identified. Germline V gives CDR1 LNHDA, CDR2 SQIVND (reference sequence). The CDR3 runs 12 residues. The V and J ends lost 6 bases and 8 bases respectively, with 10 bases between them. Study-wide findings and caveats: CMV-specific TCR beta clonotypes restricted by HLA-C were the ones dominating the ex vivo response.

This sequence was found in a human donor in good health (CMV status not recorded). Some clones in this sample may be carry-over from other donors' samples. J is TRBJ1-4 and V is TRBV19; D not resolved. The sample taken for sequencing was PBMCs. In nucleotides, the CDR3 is TGTGCCAGTAGCGGAGAGGACGAAAAACTGTTTTTT. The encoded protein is CASSGEDEKLFF.